Included here is one T cell receptor (beta chain) sequence, with context. What it recognizes is unknown. Trimming removed 0 bases at V and 6 bases at J, with 5 bases between. Germline lookup yields CDR1 MGHRA and CDR2 YSYEKL. This CDR3 comprises 13 residues. This sample is drawn from a study of cytomegalovirus exposure and HLA in healthy donors. Study-wide findings and caveats: Researchers counted 164 TCR beta chains as cytomegalovirus-associated. It was reportedly the case that the classifier diagnosed cytomegalovirus status with high specificity and sensitivity.

TCRdb's table, derived via immunoSEQ multiplex PCR, lists solely in-frame clones and lacks some. The sample holds about 250,000 clones, more than 75% seen once. This clonotype was obtained from a man in his late teens or twenties in good health and CMV-seropositive. The chain joins TRBV4-1 to TRBJ1-4; unclear D gene. The sequencing sample was made of PBMCs. The CDR3 loop is CASSQDSDEKLFF. CDR3 DNA: TGCGCCAGCAGCCAAGATAGCGATGAAAAACTGTTTTTT.